The clone carrying this T cell receptor (beta chain) came up a few times. Profiled with immunoSEQ multiplex PCR; TCRdb holds only in-frame clones, not every one. The sample consists of 90,000 to 120,000 clones, roughly 84% of them appearing once. The data stem from a study of blood T cell repertoires in COVID-19. Trimming took off 0 bases at V and 4 bases at J, with 5 bases between the two ends. Per the germline V gene, CDR1 is SSHAT and CDR2 is FNYEAQ (reference sequence). The CDR3 consists of 13 residues. Sequenced input: peripheral blood. The sequence came from a human donor in a cohort sampled during active COVID-19. This chain joins TRBV7-7 and TRBJ2-3; D perhaps matches TRBD2 (5 bases). The CDR3 DNA reads TGTGCCAGCAGCTTAGCGGGAGCAGATACGCAGTATTTT. Protein product: CASSLAGADTQYF.